This section outlines one T cell receptor beta chain sequence together with its context. What it binds is unknown. This sample was included in a study of Ad26.COV2.S vaccination and SARS-CoV-2 variants. Study-wide context: Doses of Ad26.COV2.S were injected into muscle once or twice, 56 days apart.

Treatment meaning: over 15 received Ad26.COV2.S at low or high dose, single or two shots; 5 received placebo; per-sample allocation not given. It was on day 63 after the first vaccine or placebo injection that samples were taken. Method: immunoSEQ multiplex PCR; TCRdb's copy keeps in-frame clones and lacks some. Of roughly 400,000 clones in the sample, 90% were seen once. The study's findings and limits: Responses of T cells in total may have been underestimated by the TCR breadth and depth analyses. Placebo recipients trailed vaccine recipients in spike-specific TCR breadth.

The input for sequencing was peripheral blood, taken in a trial of Ad26.COV2.S vaccine versus placebo. This receptor was obtained from a person between 18 and 59 years old who received the Ad26.COV2.S COVID-19 vaccine or a placebo.

CDR3 DNA sequence: TGTGCCAGCAGCAGGGAGTTGCCAGATACGCAGTATTTT. Translation: CASSRELPDTQYF. This chain links TRBV27 with TRBJ2-3, with D tentatively TRBD1 or TRBD2 (5 bases each). This CDR3 region has 13 residues. Germline loops: CDR1 MNHEY, CDR2 SMNVEV (reference sequence). V dropped 6 bases and J dropped 4 bases, with 11 bases sitting between them.